A selection of T cell receptor beta chains follows, all from one sample in a study of PD-L1 blockade in urothelial cancer. Measured with immunoSEQ multiplex PCR; TCRdb has only the in-frame clones, and not every one. The table has 45,000 to 60,000 clones, 65% to 90% seen once. Here the sequenced sample was PBMCs, taken around atezolizumab (anti-PD-L1) treatment. The source is a man between 65 and 85 years old with urothelial cancer. Both conserved end residues are part of each CDR3. The D gene is left open where the match is weak. Expanded clones are given a class, and other clones once, few, many or no size at all.

TRBJ2-5 TRBD1 TRBV25-1 . TGTGCCAGCAGTGGCCGCTTTTTGGACAGGGACGAGACCCAGTACTTC CASSGRFLDRDETQYF
TRBJ2-1 TRBD2 TRBV4-2 . TGTGCCAGCAGCCAGACGACTAGCGGGACCTACAATGAGCAGTTCTTC CASSQTTSGTYNEQFF
TRBJ2-5 TRBD2 TRBV7-9 . TGTGCCAGCAGCTTATTCGGGAGGGCCTTGATGGAGACCCAGTACTTC CASSLFGRALMETQYF
TRBJ2-7 TRBD2 TRBV27 . TGTGCCAGCAGTCCCCTGCTAGGCGGGACTAGCGGCTACGAGCAGTACTTC CASSPLLGGTSGYEQYF
TRBJ2-2 TRBD1 TRBV19 . TGTGCCAGTAGCAATAGATGGGGGACAGGGGCGTCACTGAACACCGGGGAGCTGTTTTTT CASSNRWGTGASLNTGELFF
TRBJ2-3 TRBD1 TRBV4-2 . TGTGCCAGCAGCCCGGGACAGGGGACCGATACGCAGTATTTT CASSPGQGTDTQYF
TRBJ2-3 TRBD2 TRBV7-3 many TGTGCCAGCAGCCCTACCGGCGGGAGAACAGATACGCAGTATTTT CASSPTGGRTDTQYF
TRBJ1-5 TRBD1 TRBV11-2 once TGTGCCAGCAGCCGGGACAGGGGCAATCAGCCCCAGCATTTT CASSRDRGNQPQHF
TRBJ2-7 TRBD1 TRBV28 . TGTGCCAGCAGTTCAGGGACAGTTAAGGTCGAGCAGTACTTC CASSSGTVKVEQYF
TRBJ2-2 . TRBV19 once TGTGCCAGTAGTATAAGGCGGCGTACCGGGGAGCTGTTTTTT CASSIRRRTGELFF
TRBJ2-7 . TRBV29-1 once TGCAGCGTTGAATCGACAGACACCTACGAGCAGTACTTC CSVESTDTYEQYF
TRBJ2-3 . TRBV9 . TGTGCCAGCAGCGTCGTGGGAGGCCGGGGAGATACGCAGTATTTT CASSVVGGRGDTQYF
TRBJ2-7 . TRBV4-1 . TGCGCCAGCAGCCAAGTAGGGGTGGACGAGCAGTACTTC CASSQVGVDEQYF
TRBJ1-5 TRBD1 TRBV19 . TGTGCCAGTAGTATCTGGACAGGGGATCAGCCCCAGCATTTT CASSIWTGDQPQHF
TRBJ2-7 TRBD1 TRBV11-3 . TGTGCCAGCAGCGCCGATCGGGCAGGGGGCGAGCAGTACTTC CASSADRAGGEQYF
TRBJ1-2 TRBD1 TRBV5-8 . TGTGCCAGCAGCTACACAGGGGGCTCAAGCTATGGCTACACCTTC CASSYTGGSSYGYTF
TRBJ1-2 TRBD1 TRBV6-4 . TGTGCCAGCAGTGACTCCGAGGGGGCGTATGGCTACACCTTC CASSDSEGAYGYTF
TRBJ2-7 . TRBV7-8 . TGTGCCAGCAGCCCCAAGACAGACGGCTCCTACGAGCAGTACTTC CASSPKTDGSYEQYF
TRBJ2-3 TRBD2 TRBV7-9 . TGTGCCAGCGGGGCGGGAGCCTCTAGCACAGATACGCAGTATTTT CASGAGASSTDTQYF
TRBJ2-5 . TRBV7-3 . TGTGCCAGCAGCTTAAGGGGGCCGGGGGAGACCCAGTACTTC CASSLRGPGETQYF
TRBJ1-1 . TRBV5-4 . TGTGCCAGCAGCTTGGCCGGACACACTAACACTGAAGCTTTCTTT CASSLAGHTNTEAFF
TRBJ2-3 TRBD2 TRBV19 . TGTGCCAGTAAATTCATAGCGGGGAGCACAGATACGCAGTATTTT CASKFIAGSTDTQYF
TRBJ2-2 TRBD2 TRBV6-1 . TGTGCCAGCAGACTAGCGGGTAGCGGGGAGCTGTTTTTT CASRLAGSGELFF
TRBJ2-1 TRBD2 TRBV27 . TGTGCCAGCAGTTTATCCCCACTAGCGTATGAGCAGTTCTTC CASSLSPLAYEQFF
TRBJ1-4 TRBD1 TRBV2 . TGTGCCAGCAGCGGCCGGGACAGAGCAACTAATGAAAAACTGTTTTTT CASSGRDRATNEKLFF
TRBJ2-2 TRBD2 TRBV4-1 . TGCGCCAGCAGCCGGGGGGGTGGGTCATCCGGGGAGCTGTTTTTT CASSRGGGSSGELFF
TRBJ2-7 TRBD1 TRBV30 . TGTGCCTGGAGTGGGAAGGGACAGGGACACTACGAGCAGTACTTC CAWSGKGQGHYEQYF
TRBJ2-1 . TRBV5-6 . TGTGCCAGCAGCCTGGTCAGGGTAAATGAGCAGTTCTTC CASSLVRVNEQFF
TRBJ2-7 TRBD1 TRBV29-1 . TGCAGCGTTGTTAATGGCAGGGGGATGAACGAGCAGTACTTC CSVVNGRGMNEQYF
TRBJ1-5 . TRBV6-1 . TGTGCCAGCAGTGGACTGGGGGCAGGAGATCAGCCCCAGCATTTT CASSGLGAGDQPQHF
TRBJ2-5 . TRBV5-4 few TGTGCCAGCAGCTTGGCCTCACTAGACCAAGAGACCCAGTACTTC CASSLASLDQETQYF
TRBJ2-6 . TRBV11-2 . TGTGCCAGCAGCTTAGATGCGGTCTCTGGGGCCAACGTCCTGACTTTC CASSLDAVSGANVLTF